The clone carrying this T cell receptor beta chain was detected only once. The source of the sample is a study of PD-1 blockade in classical Hodgkin lymphoma. As to time point: cycle 4 day 1 (C4D1), after 6 weeks of nivolumab. Each patient's relapse followed autologous stem cell transplantation, and brentuximab vedotin exposure varied. The study purified CD4+ T cells from thawed PBMCs using magnetic negative selection. This table comes from immunoSEQ multiplex PCR, and its TCRdb copy is limited to in-frame clones, with some not included. This sample has tens of thousands of clones, with 70% to 80% found just once. This receptor was identified in a human donor with classical Hodgkin lymphoma. Sequencing used CD4+ T cells from blood, obtained before the fourth cycle of nivolumab.

The CDR3 DNA sequence: TGTGCCAGCAGTGGGGGACAGCCTAATTCACCCCTCCACTTT. Encoded protein: CASSGGQPNSPLHF. V is TRBV6-1 and J is TRBJ1-6; 7 bases line up with TRBD1. The junction had 3 bases not matched to a gene; V was cut back by 4 bases and J by 6 bases. The CDR3 totals 14 residues. CDR1 and CDR2 from the germline V gene are MNHNS and SASEGT.